A single sample is the source of the 29 T cell receptor beta chains below, sequenced in a study of cytomegalovirus exposure and HLA in healthy donors. A multiplex PCR was run with 60 Vbeta primers and 13 Jbeta primers. TCRdb's table, derived via immunoSEQ multiplex PCR, lists solely in-frame clones and lacks some. The sample contains 90,000 to 100,000 clones, about 80% of which appear only once. The material sequenced was PBMCs. All receptors come from a man aged 40-49 years in good health and CMV-seropositive.

The rearrangement uses TRBV4-2 and TRBJ2-3; 9 bases agree with TRBD2. V dropped 1 base and J dropped 0; count of bases not matched to a gene: 11. CDR3 length: 19 amino acids. Germline loops: CDR1 LGHNA, CDR2 YNFKEQ. CDR3 nucleotide sequence: TGTGCCAGCAGCCAAGCCCCCCCAGGCGGGGGGGGAAGCACAGATACGCAGTATTTT. It yields the protein CASSQAPPGGGGSTDTQYF.

The J gene is TRBJ1-1, the V gene TRBV18; 9 nucleotides agree with TRBD1. Germline assignment: CDR1 KGHSH and CDR2 LQKENI. The junction had 12 bases not matched to a gene; V was cut back by 2 bases and J by 2 bases. There are 18 residues in the CDR3. CDR3 DNA sequence: TGTGCCAGCTCACCATTCACCGGGACAGGGACGGGAAACACTGAAGCTTTCTTT. This encodes CASSPFTGTGTGNTEAFF.

The V and J genes are TRBV2 and TRBJ1-2; no clear D gene. CDR3 length equals 12 residues. V lost 9 bases and J lost 3, with 11 bases in between. CDR1 and CDR2 (germline): SNHLY, FYNNEI. DNA for the CDR3: TGTGCCAGTCGACGGGATCACTATGGCTACACCTTC. The encoded protein is CASRRDHYGYTF.

The rearrangement joins TRBV5-1 to TRBJ2-2, with 7 bases fitting TRBD1. CDR3 size: 15 residues. The germline gives CDR1 SGHRS, CDR2 YFSETQ. After removal of 6 bases from V and 1 base from J, the junction contained 6 bases not matched to a gene. The CDR3 here is CASKAAGGNTGELFF. DNA for the CDR3: TGCGCCAGCAAGGCGGCAGGGGGGAACACCGGGGAGCTGTTTTTT. Together with reference TRBV5-1 and TRBJ2-2, the CDR3 gives the full variable domain: KAGVTQTPRYLIKTRGQQVTLSCSPISGHRSVSWYQQTPGQGLQFLFEYFSETQRNKGNFPGRFSGRQFSNSRSEMNVSTLELGDSALYLCASKAAGGNTGELFFGEGSRLTVL.

This clone was detected only once. V gene TRBV7-9 combines with J gene TRBJ2-5; 7 nucleotides align to TRBD2. The J call may be in error: the DNA end matches TRBJ2-7 better. Germline CDR1 and CDR2: SEHNR and FQNEAQ (reference sequence). The length of the CDR3 is 14 residues. The CDR3 protein is CASSGEGLSYEQYF. The CDR3 nucleotides are TGTGCCAGCAGTGGGGAGGGCCTCTCCTACGAGCAGTACTTC.

V gene TRBV5-1 combines with J gene TRBJ2-1, with D perhaps TRBD2 (6 bases). In germline, CDR1 is SGHRS, CDR2 YFSETQ. The CDR3 extends over 14 amino acids. V lost 4 bases and J lost 5, with 13 bases in between. The CDR3 coding sequence is TGCGCCAGCAGCCTGGGGGACTTGCACAATGAGCAGTTCTTC. Translated: CASSLGDLHNEQFF.

The rearrangement links TRBV6-5 to TRBJ1-3, with 9 bases lining up with TRBD1. Germline V gene sequence: CDR1 MNHEY, CDR2 SVGAGI. V shed 6 bases, J shed 3 bases, and the junction held 6 bases outside the gene matches. CDR3 size: 15 residues. DNA of the CDR3: TGTGCCAGCAGGGGACAGGGAAATAGTGGAAACACCATATATTTT. Its protein product is CASRGQGNSGNTIYF.

The chain is built from TRBV5-1 and TRBJ2-3; tentatively, D is TRBD2 (5 bases). The CDR3 has 15 residues. Germline V gives CDR1 SGHRS, CDR2 YFSETQ. V was clipped by 1 base and J by 2 bases, with 11 bases between them. CDR3 sequence reads: CASSLNSGDTDTQYF. CDR3 nucleotides: TGCGCCAGCAGCTTGAATTCCGGGGACACAGATACGCAGTATTTT.

This chain uses TRBV6-5 with TRBJ2-5; 9 nucleotides line up with TRBD1. The end of the DNA fits TRBJ2-7 better, so the J call may be wrong. This CDR3 contains 15 residues. Germline V CDR1 and CDR2: MNHEY, SVGAGI. The CDR3 region has the DNA TGTGCCAGCAGCCCCGGGACAGGGAGCTCCTACGAGCAGTACTTC. It codes for CASSPGTGSSYEQYF.

The chain links TRBV11-3 to TRBJ1-1, with 8 bases lining up with TRBD1. The CDR3 contains 17 residues. Germline V gene data show CDR1 as SGHNT and CDR2 as YENEEA. J was trimmed by 5 bases and V by 4 bases; bases with no gene match: 15. The DNA of the CDR3 is TGTGCCAGCAGCTCCCCCAGGGGGCATCCCGGCGGGACTGAAGCTTTCTTT. This encodes CASSSPRGHPGGTEAFF.

The rearrangement uses TRBV4-1 and TRBJ2-2; 14 positions match TRBD2. With 4 bases clipped from V and 5 bases from J, the junction kept 9 bases outside the gene matches. The CDR3 sequence is 18 residues long. The V gene's germline CDR1 is MGHRA and CDR2 YSYEKL. The CDR3 sequence is CASSPGLAGDRWTGELFF. CDR3 bases: TGCGCCAGCAGCCCGGGACTAGCGGGAGATCGGTGGACCGGGGAGCTGTTTTTT.

The chain has TRBV28 and TRBJ2-6, with D unresolved. Germline CDR1 and CDR2: MDHEN and SYDVKM. This CDR3 is built from 17 residues. V was pared by 2 bases and J by 0 bases, with 11 bases between. The CDR3: CASSLGQHSSGANVLTF. CDR3 nucleotides: TGTGCCAGCAGTTTAGGGCAGCACAGCTCTGGGGCCAACGTCCTGACTTTC.

The chain joins TRBV7-6 to TRBJ2-1; 8 bases line up with TRBD2. Germline V gives CDR1 SGHVS, CDR2 FNYEAQ. V lost 5 bases to trimming and J lost 2 bases; unmatched junction nucleotides: 2. The CDR3 runs 14 residues. In DNA, the CDR3 is TGTGCCAGCAGCGGGGGACTAGCCTACAATGAGCAGTTCTTC. Amino acid sequence: CASSGGLAYNEQFF.

V is TRBV28 and J is TRBJ2-2, with 9 bases lining up with TRBD2. Germline trimming cut 3 bases from V and 3 bases from J; bases unmatched to any gene: 11. CDR1 and CDR2 (germline): MDHEN, SYDVKM. The CDR3 is 18 residues long. The CDR3 nucleotides are TGTGCCAGCAGTTTCGGTGCTAGCGGGAAGGTGTACACCGGGGAGCTGTTTTTT. Its translation is CASSFGASGKVYTGELFF.

CDR3 in DNA: TGTGCCAGCAGTGACAGAACAACTAATGAAAAACTGTTTTTT. This translates into CASSDRTTNEKLFF. The chain uses TRBV2 and TRBJ1-4; no definite D call. The germline V gene encodes CDR1 SNHLY and CDR2 FYNNEI. The CDR3 is 14 amino acids. V was trimmed by 3 bases and J by 0 bases, leaving 5 bases between them.

This chain joins TRBV4-3 and TRBJ2-3; 8 bases line up with TRBD2. The length of the CDR3 is 17 residues. Trimming took 1 base from V and 2 from J; bases not matched to a gene: 8. The germline gives CDR1 LGHNA, CDR2 YSLEER. The CDR3 here is CASSQGEPAGVTDTQYF. DNA of the CDR3: TGCGCCAGCAGCCAAGGTGAGCCAGCGGGAGTCACAGATACGCAGTATTTT.

The gene calls are TRBV27 and TRBJ1-4, with TRBD1 matching over 7 bases. Germline V CDR1 and CDR2: MNHEY, SMNVEV (reference sequence). The CDR3 loop spans 17 amino acids. The ends lost 5 bases at V and 4 bases at J; junction bases unmatched: 13. CDR3 amino acids: CASSPLNRGVSNEKLFF. The DNA of the CDR3 is TGTGCCAGCAGTCCCCTAAACAGGGGAGTAAGTAATGAAAAACTGTTTTTT.

The chain employs TRBV27 and TRBJ2-7; D is unresolved. The V gene's germline CDR1 is MNHEY and CDR2 SMNVEV (reference sequence). The CDR3 has 12 residues. Trimming took 5 bases from V and 2 from J, leaving 7 bases between them. Written as DNA, the CDR3 is TGTGCCAGCAGTGCGGCCCCCTACGAGCAGTACTTC. Translation: CASSAAPYEQYF.

This clone was counted only a few times. The rearrangement uses TRBV5-4 and TRBJ2-6, with D possibly TRBD2 on 5 matching bases. Germline lookup yields CDR1 SGHNT and CDR2 YYREEE (reference sequence). V was cut by 7 bases and J by 3 bases, with 11 bases left in between. CDR3 length: 14 residues. CDR3 nucleotides: TGTGCCAGCGTTAGGGCGGGTGGGGCCAACGTCCTGACTTTC. It is translated as CASVRAGGANVLTF. The complete variable domain, with remaining parts taken from reference TRBV5-4 and TRBJ2-6, reads ETGVTQSPTHLIKTRGQQVTLRCSSQSGHNTVSWYQQALGQGPQFIFQYYREEENGRGNFPPRFSGLQFPNYSSELNVNALELDDSALYLCASVRAGGANVLTFGAGSRLTVL.

This chain connects TRBV6-4 to TRBJ1-1; 7 positions agree with TRBD1. The junction had 6 bases not matched to a gene; V was cut back by 6 bases and J by 5 bases. The CDR3 is made up of 13 amino acids. CDR1 is MRHNA and CDR2 is SNTAGT in the germline V gene. In nucleotides, the CDR3 is TGTGCCAGCAGACAGGGGATTAGTACTGAAGCTTTCTTT. Protein product: CASRQGISTEAFF.

J is TRBJ1-1 and V is TRBV27; weak D call: TRBD1 (6 bases). There are 14 residues in the CDR3. CDR1 and CDR2 from the germline V gene are MNHEY and SMNVEV (reference sequence). V was shortened by 5 bases and J by 1 base, with 11 bases between the two germline ends. In nucleotides, the CDR3 is TGTGCCAGCAGTATAGAGGGACAGAACACTGAAGCTTTCTTT. This translates into CASSIEGQNTEAFF.

Here the CDR3 DNA reads TGTGCCAGCTCACCCACTTCGAGCGACTATGGCTACACCTTC. Translation: CASSPTSSDYGYTF. This chain links TRBV18 with TRBJ1-2, with unresolved D. Trimming stripped 3 bases from V and 3 bases from J, with 11 bases between. Germline loops: CDR1 KGHSH, CDR2 LQKENI. The CDR3 has 14 amino acids.

Written as DNA, the CDR3 is TGTGCCAGCAGCAAAGCGAGGGGGACAGGGTACGAGCAGTACTTC. This gives the protein CASSKARGTGYEQYF. The chain carries TRBV21-1 and TRBJ2-5; the table assigns TRBD1, which was not confirmed against the DNA. The DNA end is a closer match to TRBJ2-7, so the J assignment may be wrong. TRBV21-1 is assigned pseudogene status. The CDR3 is made up of 15 amino acids.

The chain joins TRBV2 to TRBJ1-1; D ambiguous. V lost 3 bases, J lost 5 bases, and 16 bases lay in between. CDR1 and CDR2 (germline): SNHLY, FYNNEI. This CDR3 has 15 residues. This CDR3 reads CASSDERSPGTEAFF. Here the CDR3 DNA reads TGTGCCAGCAGTGATGAGAGGTCCCCCGGTACTGAAGCTTTCTTT.

V is TRBV7-8 and J is TRBJ2-3; 9 nucleotides agree with TRBD1. CDR1 and CDR2 (germline): SGHVS, FQNEAQ. The V and J ends lost 3 bases and 0 bases, in that order; junction bases with no gene match: 7. The CDR3 contains 17 residues. The CDR3 is CASSLGQGLTSTDTQYF. The CDR3 coding sequence is TGTGCCAGCAGCTTGGGACAGGGACTAACTAGCACAGATACGCAGTATTTT.

The rearrangement links TRBV9 to TRBJ2-1, with TRBD1 identical over 9 bases. CDR3 size: 16 residues. Germline V gene lookup returns CDR1 SGDLS and CDR2 YYNGEE. J was trimmed by 7 bases and V by 2 bases; bases with no gene match: 10. The CDR3 DNA reads TGTGCCAGCAGCGTCGACCCCGGGACAGGGTTAAATGAGCAGTTCTTC. Protein: CASSVDPGTGLNEQFF.

The rearrangement links TRBV7-8 to TRBJ1-2; 9 bases align to TRBD1. With 0 bases clipped from V and 5 bases from J, the junction kept 10 bases outside the gene matches. Per the germline V gene, CDR1 is SGHVS and CDR2 is FQNEAQ. CDR3 length: 17 residues. For the CDR3, the DNA is TGTGCCAGCAGCTTAGCTTCAAGGACAGGGGTTCCATATGGCTACACCTTC. Protein: CASSLASRTGVPYGYTF.

This chain's CDR3 is CSVRDRTSYEQYF. The CDR3 DNA is TGCAGCGTGCGAGACAGGACCTCTTACGAGCAGTACTTC. This sequence joins TRBV29-1 and TRBJ2-7, with a possible D match to TRBD1 (6 bases). The CDR3 is 13 residues long. CDR1 SQVTM and CDR2 ANQGSEA come from the germline V gene. Trimming stripped 6 bases from V and 4 bases from J, with 16 bases between.

The table lists this clone with a few counts. The chain employs TRBV29-1 and TRBJ2-5; 8 nucleotides match TRBD2. Germline lookup yields CDR1 SQVTM and CDR2 ANQGSEA. The CDR3 runs to 14 residues. Trimming took 7 bases from V and 4 from J; bases not matched to a gene: 11. The CDR3 DNA reads TGCAGCGGGCGGGGGGCCGGAGTATCAGAGACCCAGTACTTC. It specifies CSGRGAGVSETQYF.